The TCR beta chain under discussion was sequenced for a study of blood T cell repertoires in COVID-19. Study context: Specimens from acute and convalescent COVID-19 originated in the United States, Italy and Spain. PBMCs, B-cell-depleted T cells, or T cells provided the cDNA or gDNA that made up the material.

The germline CDR1 and CDR2 sequences are MNHNS and SASEGT. This CDR3 has 17 amino acids. Trimming stripped 2 bases from V and 1 base from J, with 15 bases between. Per the study methods: Estimates of nucleated cell counts were drawn from the amplification of reference gene primers. Clones were read by immunoSEQ multiplex PCR, and TCRdb kept only the in-frame ones, dropping some. That table is the source of V, J and clone size, and D and trimming were worked out from the DNA. The repertoire has fewer than 200,000 clones, about 80% of them found once; the top ten carry roughly 7.5%. The V call is TRBV6-1, the J call TRBJ1-3, with a possible D match to TRBD1 (5 bases). The clonotype was recovered from a man aged 55 to 69 with acute or convalescent COVID-19. The source material was peripheral blood. CDR3 sequence (DNA): TGTGCCAGCAGTGAATATCCCATCGGGGGGTCTGGAAACACCATATATTTT. Its protein is CASSEYPIGGSGNTIYF.